These T cell receptor beta chains were read from a single sample in a study of cytomegalovirus exposure and HLA in healthy donors. TCRdb's table, derived via immunoSEQ multiplex PCR, lists solely in-frame clones and lacks some. The table shows about 160,000 clones, with 80% occurring only once. The sequencing sample was made of PBMCs. These receptors were obtained from a young man in good health and CMV-seropositive. Both conserved end residues are part of each CDR3. D genes are given only for firm matches. A row's size may be missing; if present it is once, few, many or a size class.

DNA	CDR3	D	V	size	J
TGTGCCAGCGGGACAGCACTCTACGAGCAGTACTTC	CASGTALYEQYF	TRBD1	TRBV9	once	TRBJ2-7
TGCGCCAGCAGCCAAGTTGGCAAAGAGCAGTTCTTC	CASSQVGKEQFF	.	TRBV4-3	once	TRBJ2-1
TGTGCCAGCAGTGTCGGGACATTAACTGAAGCTTTCTTT	CASSVGTLTEAFF	.	TRBV6-1	.	TRBJ1-1
TGCGCCAGCAGCTTGTCAGTACAGGCGAACTATGGCTACACCTTC	CASSLSVQANYGYTF	.	TRBV5-1	.	TRBJ1-2
TGTGCCAGCAGCTTCGGGGGGGGGAGGAACACTGAAGCTTTCTTT	CASSFGGGRNTEAFF	.	TRBV5-5	few	TRBJ1-1
TGTGCCAGCAGCTTAACTCACAGGGTTAAGGGCTACACCTTC	CASSLTHRVKGYTF	.	TRBV7-3	once	TRBJ1-2
TGTGCCAGCAGACAGGACACTTATCTCTATGGCTACACCTTC	CASRQDTYLYGYTF	.	TRBV2	.	TRBJ1-2
TGCGCCAGCGGTCAGAATCCGAACACCGGGGAGCTGTTTTTT	CASGQNPNTGELFF	.	TRBV4-3	few	TRBJ2-2
TGTGCCAGTAGTGGACCCGGGGGGGCCTACGAGCAGTACTTC	CASSGPGGAYEQYF	TRBD2	TRBV19	.	TRBJ2-7
TGTGCCAGCAGCTTGGAGCCAGCTTTTAATGAAAAACTGTTTTTT	CASSLEPAFNEKLFF	.	TRBV7-6	once	TRBJ1-4
TGTGCCAGCAGTCCAGTCCGGGACAAACTTTACTACGAGCAGTACTTC	CASSPVRDKLYYEQYF	.	TRBV27	.	TRBJ2-7
TGTGCCAGCAGTTACGGGGCCCTACGCGAGCAGTACTTC	CASSYGALREQYF	.	TRBV6-5	.	TRBJ2-7
TGTGCCATCACCCGGGACTTATCTAGCACAGATACGCAGTATTTT	CAITRDLSSTDTQYF	.	TRBV10-3	.	TRBJ2-3
TGTGCCAGCAGTCGGGGTCCGCAAGAGACCCAGTACTTC	CASSRGPQETQYF	.	TRBV11-3	.	TRBJ2-5
TGTGCCAGTACTACTCAGGGAAGGGAACTATCTGGGGCCAACGTCCTGACTTTC	CASTTQGRELSGANVLTF	.	TRBV19	once	TRBJ2-6
TGTGCCACCCGCAGGGGGAACACCGGGGAGCTGTTTTTT	CATRRGNTGELFF	.	TRBV7-9	.	TRBJ2-2
TGTGCCAGCAGTCGCTACAGGGAAGAGACCCAGTACTTC	CASSRYREETQYF	.	TRBV6-6	.	TRBJ2-5
TGCGCCAGCAGCACCAGGGGACAGGGTTCCCGCACTGAAGCTTTCTTT	CASSTRGQGSRTEAFF	TRBD1	TRBV5-1	.	TRBJ1-1
TGTGCCAGCAGTGTAAGGGCTAGCGGGCCCAAAGGCAATGAGCAGTTCTTC	CASSVRASGPKGNEQFF	TRBD2	TRBV6-1	.	TRBJ2-1
TGTGCCAGCAGCTTGAGAGGAATCGCCTACGAGCAGTACTTC	CASSLRGIAYEQYF	.	TRBV5-5	.	TRBJ2-7
TGTGCCAGCAGCCAGATAGGACAGGGGGGCGATGAGCAGTTCTTC	CASSQIGQGGDEQFF	TRBD1	TRBV5-4	.	TRBJ2-1
TGTGCCAGCAGCCCTATGGGAGGGAGTGAAAAACTGTTTTTT	CASSPMGGSEKLFF	.	TRBV2	.	TRBJ1-4
TGTGCCAGCAGCTTAGCGACTAGCGGGGGGCCGGGTGGCGGGGAGCTGTTTTTT	CASSLATSGGPGGGELFF	TRBD2	TRBV7-2	.	TRBJ2-2
TGTGCCAGCAGCGTAGGGGACAGGGGAAGGTCACCCCTCCACTTT	CASSVGDRGRSPLHF	TRBD1	TRBV9	once	TRBJ1-6
TGCGCCAGCAGCTACCTAAGCGGGAGGGGGACCGGGGAGCTGTTTTTT	CASSYLSGRGTGELFF	TRBD2	TRBV5-1	.	TRBJ2-2
TGTGCCAGCATTGGGGACAGGGGCCACGAGCAGTACTTC	CASIGDRGHEQYF	TRBD1	TRBV6-6	.	TRBJ2-7
TGTGCCATCAGTGAGCCGAACGGGGTGGTAGCGGGAGGCCTCACAGATACGCAGTATTTT	CAISEPNGVVAGGLTDTQYF	TRBD2	TRBV10-3	.	TRBJ2-3
TGCGCCAGCAGCCGCGGGGCCCTCGGGGACTTCGTCAATGAGCAGTTCTTC	CASSRGALGDFVNEQFF	.	TRBV4-3	.	TRBJ2-1
TGCGCCAGCAGCCAAGTCGGTACGGGAGGAGACAATGAGCAGTTCTTC	CASSQVGTGGDNEQFF	TRBD2	TRBV4-1	.	TRBJ2-1
TGTGCCAGTAGTATTGGGGGGTTCCCTAATGAAAAACTGTTTTTT	CASSIGGFPNEKLFF	.	TRBV19	.	TRBJ1-4
TGTGCCAGCAGTCCCTCATCGGCGGACACTGAAGCTTTCTTT	CASSPSSADTEAFF	.	TRBV27	.	TRBJ1-1
TGCGCCAGCAGCTTGATGACAGAGAACACCGGGGAGCTGTTTTTT	CASSLMTENTGELFF	.	TRBV5-1	.	TRBJ2-2
TGCGCCAGCAGCTCAGGACAGGTCGAGGGGGAAAAACTGTTTTTT	CASSSGQVEGEKLFF	TRBD1	TRBV5-1	.	TRBJ1-4
TGTGCCAGCAGCTTAGGCAGGGGGCAGGTTCAGCCCCAGCATTTT	CASSLGRGQVQPQHF	TRBD1	TRBV7-2	.	TRBJ1-5
TGCGCCAGCAGCGCAGGACGGAGCGGAGGCTACACCTTC	CASSAGRSGGYTF	.	TRBV4-3	few	TRBJ1-2
TGCAGTGCTATAAGGGCGGGGGAAGCTTTCTTT	CSAIRAGEAFF	.	TRBV20-1	.	TRBJ1-1
TGTGCTAGTGGTTGGACAGCCGGTTCCTACGAGCAGTACTTC	CASGWTAGSYEQYF	.	TRBV12-5	.	TRBJ2-7
TGTGCCAGCAGCCCGGGACAAAGCAATCAGCCCCAGCATTTT	CASSPGQSNQPQHF	.	TRBV13	.	TRBJ1-5
TGTGCCAGCAGCTTACTCCTAACAGATACGCAGTATTTT	CASSLLLTDTQYF	.	TRBV11-2	.	TRBJ2-3
TGTGCCATCAGTGAGTCGTCCTTTTACACCTTC	CAISESSFYTF	.	TRBV10-3	.	TRBJ1-2